The clone carrying this T cell receptor beta chain was recorded a few times. This CDR3 has 13 amino acids. Germline V CDR1 and CDR2: MNHEY, SVGAGI. Trimming left V 2 bases short and J 4 bases short, with 8 bases between. The CDR3 regions of TCR beta were amplified from RNA transcripts. First-round RT-PCR of the TCR CDR3 relied on the HTBI primer set. TCRdb used MiXCR to reprocess the multiplex PCR reads, holding one entry per CDR3 protein. The sample includes around 520,000 distinct CDR3 sequences, about 15% of them seen just once. The sample belongs to a study of T cells in Graves' hyperthyroidism and ophthalmopathy.

The rearrangement links TRBV6-5 to TRBJ1-1; D is undetermined. Sequencing used blood. The receptor comes from a woman in her thirties or forties with Graves' hyperthyroidism. In DNA form, the CDR3 reads TGTGCCAGCAGTTACAAAGGACTCACTGAAGCTTTCTTT. This codes for CASSYKGLTEAFF.